This entry is about one T cell receptor (beta chain). The V gene's germline CDR1 is SQVTM and CDR2 ANQGSEA. V lost 5 bases, J lost 0 bases, and 5 bases lay in between. The CDR3 runs to 11 residues. Repertoires were generated with immunoSEQ multiplex PCR, while TCRdb's copy carries only in-frame clones and drops some. The sample yields about 36,000 clones, without any singletons. These data belong to a study of T cells after posttransplantation cyclophosphamide. This clonotype was sampled from a girl between 5 and 17 years old in good health, CMV-negative, and a related stem cell transplant donor. This chain connects TRBV29-1 to TRBJ2-7; D not certain. Sequences were obtained from PBMCs. The CDR3 DNA reads TGCAGCGTTCAGTCCTCCTACGAGCAGTACTTC. Protein product: CSVQSSYEQYF.